What follows describes a single TCR beta chain. Seattle's enrolled individuals joined amid active infection and were then monitored longitudinally. The entry originates in a study of blood T cell repertoires in COVID-19. Looking at the study overall: There were acute and convalescent COVID-19 samples, and they came from the United States, Italy and Spain. Sources were T cells, B-cell-depleted T cells, or PBMCs; the material itself was cDNA or gDNA.

In the original processing: For nucleated cells, counts were estimated from reference gene primer amplification. Clones were sequenced by immunoSEQ multiplex PCR, and TCRdb holds only the in-frame ones, with some missing. V and J calls plus clone size are reproduced from that table; the DNA served to infer D and trimming. The sample has some 310,000 clones, about nine tenths seen once. In germline, CDR1 is LGHDT, CDR2 YNNKEL (reference sequence). Trimming removed 2 bases from V and 2 bases from J; junction bases left unmatched: 6. The CDR3 has 16 amino acids. This chain links TRBV3-1 (or the pseudogene TRBV3-2) with TRBJ1-3, with 7 bases that match TRBD1. Sequencing used peripheral blood. The source is a woman between 25 and 40 years old with COVID-19, enrolled during active disease. The CDR3 bases are TGTGCCAGCAGCCAACAACTTACAGGGGCTGGAAACACCATATATTTT. It encodes CASSQQLTGAGNTIYF.